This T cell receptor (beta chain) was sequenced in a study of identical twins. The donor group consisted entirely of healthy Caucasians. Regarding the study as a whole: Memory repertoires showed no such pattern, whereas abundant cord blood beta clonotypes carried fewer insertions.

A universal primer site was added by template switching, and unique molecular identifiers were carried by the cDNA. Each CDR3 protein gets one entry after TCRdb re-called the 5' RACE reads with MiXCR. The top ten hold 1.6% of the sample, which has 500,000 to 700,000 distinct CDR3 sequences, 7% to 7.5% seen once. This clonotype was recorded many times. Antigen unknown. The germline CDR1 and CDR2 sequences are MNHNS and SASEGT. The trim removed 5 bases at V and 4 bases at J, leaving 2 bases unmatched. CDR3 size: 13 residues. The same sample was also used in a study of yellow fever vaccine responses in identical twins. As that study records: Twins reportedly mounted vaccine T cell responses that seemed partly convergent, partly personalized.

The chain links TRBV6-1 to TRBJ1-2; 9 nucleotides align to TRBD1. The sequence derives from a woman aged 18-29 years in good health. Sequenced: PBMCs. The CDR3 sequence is CASSRDRAYGYTF. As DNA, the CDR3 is TGTGCCAGCAGTCGGGACAGGGCCTATGGCTACACCTTC.